This T cell receptor beta chain came from a study of cytomegalovirus exposure and HLA in healthy donors. General study points: Presence/absence results assume similar sequencing depth per donor, which may not hold.

A note on this clone: Its target is not known.

The PCR had 60 Vbeta and 13 Jbeta primers. Sequencing used immunoSEQ multiplex PCR; TCRdb keeps in-frame clones, though not all of them. The sample has some 70,000 clones; roughly 79% are singletons. The clonotype originates from a man aged 50 to 60 in good health and CMV-seronegative. The sequenced sample consisted of PBMCs.

The CDR3 region has the DNA TGTGCCAGCAGTCCAGGGATTACCGGGGAGCTGTTTTTT. Amino acids: CASSPGITGELFF. The chain has TRBV7-8 and TRBJ2-2; a weak D match, TRBD1 (5 bases). This CDR3 contains 13 residues. Trimming took off 6 bases at V and 5 bases at J, with 10 bases between the two ends. The germline V gene has CDR1 SGHVS and CDR2 FQNEAQ.